Below are 32 T cell receptor beta chains sequenced from a single sample in a study of blood T cell repertoires in COVID-19. Using immunoSEQ multiplex PCR, the repertoire was profiled, and TCRdb retains in-frame clones only, with some absent. The data hold approximately 170,000 clones, with more than 75% observed a single time. Sequencing input: peripheral blood. Receptors originate from a man aged 50 to 60 who had recovered from COVID-19.

The chain combines TRBV9 with TRBJ2-5, with D tentatively TRBD1 (6 bases). The CDR3 loop spans 14 amino acids. Germline V gene lookup returns CDR1 SGDLS and CDR2 YYNGEE. V lost 3 bases and J lost 2, with 11 bases in between. CDR3 loop: CASSATGAQETQYF. The CDR3 DNA is TGTGCCAGCAGCGCGACAGGAGCTCAAGAGACCCAGTACTTC.

This clone was picked up a small number of times. The chain uses TRBV19 and TRBJ2-1; 12 bases are a match to TRBD2. CDR1 is LNHDA, CDR2 SQIVND, per germline (reference sequence). CDR3 length: 16 amino acids. V was pared by 7 bases and J by 4 bases, with 8 bases of the junction left unmatched. This CDR3 reads CASMITSGGNYNEQFF. CDR3 nucleotides: TGTGCCAGTATGATCACTAGCGGGGGGAATTACAATGAGCAGTTCTTC.

This clone has a single count. The chain joins TRBV27 to TRBJ1-2; D perhaps matches TRBD1 (5 bases). Trimming left V 0 bases short and J 2 bases short, with 10 bases between. The CDR3 contains 15 residues. Germline-derived CDR1 and CDR2 are MNHEY and SMNVEV (reference sequence). The CDR3 DNA reads TGTGCCAGCAGTTTATCAGGGGCGCCAAACTATGGCTACACCTTC. Protein product: CASSLSGAPNYGYTF.

The J gene is TRBJ1-1, the V gene TRBV6-5; 7 bases agree with TRBD1. The CDR3 runs to 13 residues. Per the germline V gene, CDR1 is MNHEY and CDR2 is SVGAGI. The V segment lost 5 bases and the J segment 5 bases; nucleotides outside the gene matches: 5. CDR3 bases: TGTGCCAGCAGTCAGACAGGGATAACTGAAGCTTTCTTT. Encoded protein: CASSQTGITEAFF.

The rearrangement links TRBV11-2 to TRBJ2-3, with 9 nucleotides matching TRBD2. Germline CDR1 reads SGHAT; CDR2 reads FQNNGV. This CDR3 contains 15 residues. Trimming at V came to 2 bases and at J to 1 base, leaving 1 base not matched to a gene. CDR3 region: CASSLIAGGTDTQYF. The CDR3 region has the DNA TGTGCCAGCAGCTTAATAGCGGGGGGCACAGATACGCAGTATTTT.

The rearrangement uses TRBV4-3 and TRBJ1-5; 7 bases map to TRBD1. V dropped 3 bases and J dropped 7; count of bases not matched to a gene: 3. CDR3 length: 13 amino acids. The germline gives CDR1 LGHNA, CDR2 YSLEER. CDR3 bases: TGCGCCAGCAGCCAGGGACAGAGCCAGCCCCAGCATTTT. It is translated as CASSQGQSQPQHF.

The J gene is TRBJ2-1, the V gene TRBV2; the match to TRBD2 covers 8 bases. The CDR3 spans 16 residues. The V segment lost 1 base and the J segment 4 bases; nucleotides outside the gene matches: 6. CDR1 and CDR2 from the germline V gene are SNHLY and FYNNEI. The DNA for the CDR3 is TGTGCCAGCAGTGAAGAAGCGGGAGAGATTTACAATGAGCAGTTCTTC. Protein product: CASSEEAGEIYNEQFF.

This sequence joins TRBV27 and TRBJ1-5; D gene ambiguous. CDR1 is MNHEY and CDR2 is SMNVEV in the germline V gene (reference sequence). V was shortened by 0 bases and J by 4 bases, with 7 bases between the two germline ends. The CDR3 runs 14 residues. The CDR3, as DNA: TGTGCCAGCAGTTTATCCGGGGTGAATCAGCCCCAGCATTTT. Its translation: CASSLSGVNQPQHF.

The CDR3 spells CASSVTSGRFANEQFF. The CDR3 nucleotides read TGTGCCAGCAGCGTAACTAGCGGGAGGTTCGCAAATGAGCAGTTCTTC. The chain employs TRBV9 and TRBJ2-1; the match to TRBD2 covers 12 bases. V gave up 1 base and J gave up 7 bases; unmatched junction bases: 6. Germline lookup yields CDR1 SGDLS and CDR2 YYNGEE. The CDR3 has 16 residues.

The chain recombines TRBV7-9 with TRBJ1-3, with no clear D. CDR3 length: 13 residues. CDR1 SEHNR and CDR2 FQNEAQ come from the germline V gene (reference sequence). Trimming left V 11 bases short and J 0 bases short, with 11 bases between. The CDR3 nucleotides read TGTGCCGGTGACAACCTCTCTGGAAACACCATATATTTT. Its protein product is CAGDNLSGNTIYF.

This chain joins TRBV6-6 and TRBJ2-3; 12 nucleotides align to TRBD2. Per germline, CDR1 MNHNY and CDR2 SVGAGI (reference sequence). With 6 bases clipped from V and 4 bases from J, the junction kept 2 bases outside the gene matches. The CDR3 is made up of 14 amino acids. CDR3 DNA sequence: TGTGCCAGCAGGCTAGCGGGAGGGCCAGATACGCAGTATTTT. Amino acids: CASRLAGGPDTQYF.

The chain combines TRBV2 with TRBJ2-7, with TRBD1 matching 9 bases. This CDR3 contains 16 residues. Germline CDR1 reads SNHLY; CDR2 reads FYNNEI. J gave up 5 bases and V 5 bases, and 13 bases lay outside the gene matches. The CDR3 reads CASSPYTGTGSNEQYF. Written as DNA, the CDR3 is TGTGCCAGCAGTCCGTATACCGGGACAGGGTCCAACGAGCAGTACTTC.

The chain employs TRBV24-1 and TRBJ2-3, with D unresolved. V lost 3 bases to trimming and J lost 4 bases, with 13 bases between them. From germline, CDR1 is KGHDR and CDR2 SFDVKD. The CDR3 is 15 amino acids. The DNA of the CDR3 is TGTGCCACCAGTGATCCCAGAGAGGCGCCAGATACGCAGTATTTT. This encodes CATSDPREAPDTQYF.

The rearrangement joins TRBV29-1 to TRBJ1-5; 10 bases align to TRBD1. With 4 bases clipped from V and 6 bases from J, the junction kept 3 bases outside the gene matches. The CDR3 is 13 amino acids. Germline values: CDR1 SQVTM, CDR2 ANQGSEA. CDR3 DNA sequence: TGCAGCGTTGGGACAGGGGGAAGTCAGCCCCAGCATTTT. Amino acid sequence: CSVGTGGSQPQHF.

The V call is TRBV5-8, the J call TRBJ1-1; no clear D gene. Germline V lookup: CDR1 SGHTS, CDR2 YDEGEE. The germline V and J ends were trimmed by 0 bases and 1 base, with 7 bases remaining between them. The CDR3 is 14 amino acids. In DNA, the CDR3 is TGTGCCAGCAGCTTGGGAGTTCGGAACACTGAAGCTTTCTTT. Translation gives CASSLGVRNTEAFF.

The rearrangement links TRBV7-2 to TRBJ2-7, with D perhaps TRBD1 (5 bases). The V and J ends lost 1 base and 5 bases respectively, with 15 bases between them. The CDR3 has 15 amino acids. In germline, CDR1 is SGHTA, CDR2 FQGNSA. CDR3 in amino acids: CASSLGSRVKDEQYF. The CDR3, as DNA: TGTGCCAGCAGCTTAGGGAGCAGGGTAAAGGACGAGCAGTACTTC.

V gene TRBV7-2 combines with J gene TRBJ2-5, with TRBD2 identical over 13 bases. The CDR3 extends over 16 amino acids. CDR1 and CDR2 (germline): SGHTA, FQGNSA. The junction had 5 bases not matched to a gene; V was cut back by 6 bases and J by 1 base. The CDR3 nucleotides are TGTGCCAGCAGTCCCGGACTAGCGGGGGTCCAAGAGACCCAGTACTTC. Protein: CASSPGLAGVQETQYF.

V usage is TRBV10-3 and J usage is TRBJ1-1; D is perhaps TRBD1 (6 bases). The CDR3 is 16 residues long. Between the trimmed V and J ends, which lost 2 bases and 2 bases, there was a span of 15 bases. In germline, CDR1 is ENHRY, CDR2 SYGVKD. In DNA form, the CDR3 reads TGTGCCATCAGTGAGACGCCCGGGACAACAAACACTGAAGCTTTCTTT. Its protein is CAISETPGTTNTEAFF.

The chain is built from TRBV25-1 and TRBJ2-7, with a tentative D call TRBD1 (5 bases). Per germline, CDR1 MGHDK and CDR2 SYGVNS. The length of the CDR3 is 14 residues. Trimming left V 5 bases short and J 1 base short, with 12 bases between. CDR3 loop: CASSWGWTSYEQYF. CDR3 nucleotide sequence: TGTGCCAGCAGTTGGGGCTGGACGTCCTACGAGCAGTACTTC.

The chain employs TRBV10-2 and TRBJ1-4, with D tentatively TRBD1 (6 bases). Per the germline V gene, CDR1 is WSHSY and CDR2 is SAAADI. CDR3 size: 16 residues. Trimming removed 2 bases at V and 7 bases at J, with 17 bases between. The CDR3 protein is CASSERGGIRGEKLFF. The CDR3 region has the DNA TGCGCCAGCAGTGAGAGGGGGGGTATAAGAGGTGAAAAACTGTTTTTT.

This clone was seen more than once but under ten times. The V call is TRBV4-3, the J call TRBJ2-7; the match to TRBD2 covers 9 bases. This CDR3 contains 16 residues. V was pared by 4 bases and J by 7 bases, with 14 bases of the junction left unmatched. Germline V lookup: CDR1 LGHNA, CDR2 YSLEER. The CDR3 sequence is CASSRGLSSGVGEQYF. The CDR3 nucleotides are TGCGCCAGCAGCCGCGGGCTATCTAGCGGGGTGGGGGAGCAGTACTTC.

V usage is TRBV29-1 and J usage is TRBJ2-7; 12 bases map to TRBD1. The CDR3 totals 14 residues. V lost 5 bases and J lost 6; bases outside the gene matches: 8. Germline-derived CDR1 and CDR2 are SQVTM and ANQGSEA. The CDR3 reads CSVLPGTGGGEQYF. CDR3 DNA sequence: TGCAGCGTTTTGCCTGGGACAGGGGGCGGCGAGCAGTACTTC.

This chain joins TRBV20-1 and TRBJ1-1; 12 bases agree with TRBD1. V dropped 3 bases and J dropped 1; count of bases not matched to a gene: 6. Germline CDR1 DFQATT, CDR2 SNEGSKA (reference sequence). This CDR3 contains 16 residues. CDR3 sequence reads: CSASQWDRGPNTEAFF. DNA for the CDR3: TGCAGTGCTAGTCAGTGGGACAGGGGGCCGAACACTGAAGCTTTCTTT.

CDR3 coding DNA: TGTGCCAGCAGTTACGACAGTCAAAAGCCCCAGCATTTT. Encoded protein: CASSYDSQKPQHF. The chain combines TRBV6-5 with TRBJ1-5; a possible D gene is TRBD1 (5 bases). This CDR3 contains 13 residues. Trimming took off 2 bases at V and 8 bases at J, with 10 bases between the two ends. From germline, CDR1 is MNHEY and CDR2 SVGAGI.

This clone turned up a few times. The chain has TRBV7-6 and TRBJ2-3; 10 positions agree with TRBD2. This CDR3 has 17 amino acids. Germline V gene data show CDR1 as SGHVS and CDR2 as FNYEAQ. The V gene end was trimmed by 8 bases and the J gene end by 1 base; junction bases not matched to a gene: 12. CDR3 in amino acids: CASSQRGGTQGTDTQYF. In DNA form, the CDR3 reads TGTGCCAGCTCCCAGCGGGGGGGGACCCAGGGCACAGATACGCAGTATTTT.

V gene TRBV7-8 combines with J gene TRBJ1-1; TRBD1 aligns across 9 bases. The CDR3 covers 15 residues. Germline V gene lookup returns CDR1 SGHVS and CDR2 FQNEAQ. The J segment lost 5 bases and the V segment lost 5 bases, leaving 9 bases of the junction unmatched. Here the CDR3 reads CASSKPGQGGTEAFF. The DNA for the CDR3 is TGTGCCAGCAGCAAACCGGGACAGGGAGGGACTGAAGCTTTCTTT.

This chain uses TRBV9 with TRBJ2-2; 8 bases line up with TRBD2. From germline, CDR1 is SGDLS and CDR2 YYNGEE. This CDR3 has 15 amino acids. The V and J ends lost 2 bases and 5 bases, in that order; junction bases with no gene match: 5. The CDR3, as DNA: TGTGCCAGCAGCGTCTTCGGGGGGGAGACCGGGGAGCTGTTTTTT. This sequence encodes CASSVFGGETGELFF.

V gene TRBV5-6 combines with J gene TRBJ2-3; 11 bases agree with TRBD2. V was pared by 3 bases and J by 1 base, with 4 bases of the junction left unmatched. Germline V gene lookup returns CDR1 SGHDT and CDR2 YYEEEE. CDR3 length equals 16 residues. The CDR3 is CASSWTSGRGTDTQYF. The CDR3 DNA reads TGTGCCAGCAGCTGGACTAGCGGGCGAGGCACAGATACGCAGTATTTT.

This clone was recorded once. The rearrangement joins TRBV4-3 to TRBJ1-6; a possible D gene is TRBD1 (5 bases). The CDR3 has 16 amino acids. Germline CDR1 LGHNA, CDR2 YSLEER. Trimming took off 0 bases at V and 9 bases at J, with 15 bases between the two ends. In DNA form, the CDR3 reads TGCGCCAGCAGCCAAGAAGGTAGCAGGGCTGGTTCACCCCTCCACTTT. Translated: CASSQEGSRAGSPLHF.

The chain recombines TRBV7-2 with TRBJ2-1; D might be TRBD2 (5 bases). Trimming removed 0 bases from V and 1 base from J, with 13 bases in between. This CDR3 contains 17 residues. Germline V gene lookup returns CDR1 SGHTA and CDR2 FQGNSA. DNA for the CDR3: TGTGCCAGCAGCTTAGCCGCCCGCCCGGGATCCTACAATGAGCAGTTCTTC. Translating gives CASSLAARPGSYNEQFF.

This clone was seen once. The chain joins TRBV7-8 to TRBJ1-3, with TRBD1 matching over 8 bases. Germline V lookup: CDR1 SGHVS, CDR2 FQNEAQ. V trimming: 6 bases; J trimming: 4 bases; junction bases outside the gene matches: 5. The CDR3 covers 14 residues. The CDR3 DNA sequence: TGTGCCAGCAGAAAGACAGGGGCAGGAAACACCATATATTTT. Amino acids: CASRKTGAGNTIYF. Looking up the rest from reference TRBV7-8 and TRBJ1-3 gives the full variable domain: GAGVSQSPRYKVAKRGQDVALRCDPISGHVSLFWYQQALGQGPEFLTYFQNEAQLDKSGLPSDRFFAERPEGSVSTLKIQRTQQEDSAVYLCASRKTGAGNTIYFGEGSWLTVV.

This clone has just a few counts. The V gene is TRBV30, the J gene TRBJ2-7; the D gene is possibly TRBD1 (6 bases). The length of the CDR3 is 14 residues. Trimming took off 5 bases at V and 5 bases at J, with 19 bases between the two ends. Looked up from germline, CDR1 is GTSNPN and CDR2 is SVGIG (reference sequence). The CDR3 sequence is CAWAITGLKNEQYF. For the CDR3, the DNA is TGTGCCTGGGCTATTACAGGGCTGAAGAACGAGCAGTACTTC. Variable domain in full (rest from reference TRBV30 and TRBJ2-7): SQTIHQWPATLVQPVGSPLSLECTVEGTSNPNLYWYRQAAGRGLQLLFYSVGIGQISSEVPQNLSASRPQDRQFILSSKKLLLSDSGFYLCAWAITGLKNEQYFGPGTRLTVT.